The 15 T cell receptor beta chains below all came from one sample that was sequenced in a study of graft-versus-host responses after intestinal transplantation. Some clones are missing from TCRdb's copy, which holds only in-frame ones; the method was immunoSEQ multiplex PCR. Of roughly 20,000 clones detected, 56% appear once; the ten largest clones hold about 0.94%. Sequencing used alloreactive CD4+ T cells from a mixed lymphocyte reaction culture, obtained before intestinal transplant. Subset given: CFSE-low proliferating T cells sorted from roughly six-day pre-transplant mixed lymphocyte reaction (GvH or HvG direction). Receptor source: a human patient who received an intestinal transplant.

The gene calls are TRBV29-1 and TRBJ1-1; tentatively, D is TRBD1 (6 bases). Per germline, CDR1 SQVTM and CDR2 ANQGSEA. Trimming removed 1 base from V and 5 bases from J, with 17 bases in between. The CDR3 is made up of 15 amino acids. CDR3 sequence: CSVEVQGLKRTEAFF. CDR3 nucleotides: TGCAGCGTTGAAGTACAGGGCTTAAAAAGGACTGAAGCTTTCTTT.

This clone appeared a few times. The chain employs TRBV6-6 and TRBJ1-6; D is perhaps TRBD1 (5 bases). Trimming removed 9 bases at V and 13 bases at J, with 16 bases between. CDR3 length: 12 residues. Germline loops: CDR1 MNHNY, CDR2 SVGAGI (reference sequence). DNA of the CDR3: TGTGCCAGTAAGGTAGGAGGGGAGCCCCTCCACTTT. Translating it yields CASKVGGEPLHF.

This clone turned up a few times. This chain uses TRBV10-3 with TRBJ1-2; TRBD1 aligns across 9 bases. The CDR3 has 14 amino acids. CDR1 is ENHRY, CDR2 SYGVKD, per germline. The J segment lost 4 bases and the V segment lost 10 bases, leaving 10 bases of the junction unmatched. CDR3 protein: CASLSDRGGYGYTF. The CDR3 nucleotides read TGTGCCAGCCTATCGGACAGGGGAGGCTATGGCTACACCTTC.

The genes are TRBV6-5 and TRBJ1-3, with 10 bases matching TRBD1. V lost 2 bases to trimming and J lost 2 bases; unmatched junction nucleotides: 0. The CDR3 spans 15 residues. Germline V CDR1 and CDR2: MNHEY, SVGAGI. CDR3 region: CASSYDRGPGNTIYF. The CDR3 nucleotides read TGTGCCAGCAGTTACGACAGGGGGCCTGGAAACACCATATATTTT.

The chain uses TRBV27 and TRBJ1-4; possibly TRBD1 for D (6 bases). This CDR3 has 17 residues. From germline, CDR1 is MNHEY and CDR2 SMNVEV (reference sequence). V lost 7 bases, J lost 5 bases, and 23 bases lay in between. The CDR3: CASTTRGGRTKNEKLFF. The DNA for the CDR3 is TGTGCCAGCACCACTAGGGGGGGCCGTACCAAGAATGAAAAACTGTTTTTT.

The chain is built from TRBV19 and TRBJ1-5, with D perhaps TRBD1 (5 bases). Germline V CDR1 and CDR2: LNHDA, SQIVND (reference sequence). V lost 5 bases, J lost 9 bases, and 14 bases lay in between. The CDR3 spans 13 residues. The CDR3 DNA follows: TGTGCCAGTAGTGCGGGGACGCCGAGGCCCCAGCATTTT. Translation: CASSAGTPRPQHF.

This clone was found a few times. The CDR3 region is CASSFYSGRPNEQFF. The CDR3 coding sequence is TGTGCCAGCAGTTTTTATAGCGGGAGGCCCAATGAGCAGTTCTTC. The genes are TRBV28 and TRBJ2-1, with TRBD2 matching over 10 bases. The V segment lost 3 bases and the J segment 6 bases; nucleotides outside the gene matches: 5. This CDR3 comprises 15 residues. The germline CDR1 and CDR2 sequences are MDHEN and SYDVKM.

This clone was seen more than once but under ten times. The chain joins TRBV27 to TRBJ2-1; 8 bases agree with TRBD2. The CDR3 has 15 residues. Per germline, CDR1 MNHEY and CDR2 SMNVEV (reference sequence). Germline trimming cut 5 bases from V and 7 bases from J; bases unmatched to any gene: 10. As DNA, the CDR3 is TGTGCCAGCAGTCGCCGGACAGCGGGGGAAAATGAGCAGTTCTTC. Amino acids: CASSRRTAGENEQFF.

This clone was picked up one time. V and J are TRBV10-3 and TRBJ2-3; 9 nucleotides align to TRBD1. The CDR3 runs to 14 residues. V dropped 7 bases and J dropped 3; count of bases not matched to a gene: 5. Germline V gene lookup returns CDR1 ENHRY and CDR2 SYGVKD. This CDR3 is CAIKSDRGTDTQYF. CDR3 bases: TGTGCCATCAAATCGGACAGGGGTACAGATACGCAGTATTTT.

In its sample, this clone was seen a few times. V gene TRBV6-1 combines with J gene TRBJ2-7, with TRBD1 matching 9 bases. J lost 6 bases, V lost 7 bases, and 10 bases had no gene match. The CDR3 totals 14 residues. Germline V lookup: CDR1 MNHNS, CDR2 SASEGT. CDR3 bases: TGTGCCAGCAAGAGACCGGGACAGGGTCTCGAGCAGTACTTC. Its protein is CASKRPGQGLEQYF.

This sequence joins TRBV6-6 and TRBJ1-4, with 9 bases lining up with TRBD1. Germline CDR1 and CDR2: MNHNY and SVGAGI (reference sequence). The CDR3 spans 15 residues. J was trimmed by 5 bases and V by 7 bases; bases with no gene match: 8. This chain's CDR3 is CASTKTGGRNEKLFF. As DNA, the CDR3 is TGTGCCAGCACCAAAACAGGGGGCCGAAATGAAAAACTGTTTTTT.

The chain has TRBV7-9 and TRBJ1-2; a weak D match, TRBD1 (6 bases). The V and J ends lost 0 bases and 7 bases respectively, with 9 bases between them. The CDR3 is made up of 13 amino acids. CDR1 is SEHNR and CDR2 is FQNEAQ in the germline V gene (reference sequence). CDR3 amino acids: CASSLAGTSGYTF. DNA for the CDR3: TGTGCCAGCAGCTTAGCCGGGACATCTGGCTACACCTTC.

The chain couples TRBV7-6 to TRBJ2-5, with D unclear. This CDR3 has 11 residues. Trimming stripped 8 bases from V and 5 bases from J, with 9 bases between. Germline CDR1 is SGHVS and CDR2 is FNYEAQ. The CDR3 bases are TGTGCCAGCGGTCCCGGGGAGACCCAGTACTTC. It yields the protein CASGPGETQYF.

The rearrangement links TRBV6-6 to TRBJ2-4, with TRBD1 as a possible D gene (6 bases). This CDR3 contains 13 residues. Germline V gene data show CDR1 as MNHNY and CDR2 as SVGAGI (reference sequence). With 6 bases removed from V and 1 base from J, the gap between germline ends came to 7 bases. The CDR3 bases are TGTGCCAGCAGCGACAGGGCCAAAAACATTCAGTACTTC. Its translation: CASSDRAKNIQYF.

The rearrangement joins TRBV28 to TRBJ2-3; possibly TRBD2 for D (6 bases). The CDR3 spans 15 residues. With 5 bases removed from V and 4 bases from J, the gap between germline ends came to 16 bases. Germline V gene lookup returns CDR1 MDHEN and CDR2 SYDVKM. The CDR3 nucleotides read TGTGCCAGCAGTCCGGCTAGCGAGGGTGCAGATACGCAGTATTTT. It specifies CASSPASEGADTQYF.